This note documents a single T cell receptor (beta chain) sequence. As yet, its antigen is unknown. The data derive from a study of naive and memory T cell subsets. Whole-study findings and limits: A clonotype means one alpha or beta sequence, not an alpha/beta pair. Expression changes during T cell differentiation may affect RNA-based TCR counts. Possibly reflecting memory cells re-expressing CD45RA, a few larger clonotypes occurred in naive repertoires, especially CD8.

The germline gives CDR1 SGHRS, CDR2 YFSETQ. The CDR3 has 15 residues. Trimming removed 5 bases from V and 0 bases from J; junction bases left unmatched: 3. Two oligonucleotides, mixed equimolar, formed the beta constant-region primer covering TRBC1 and TRBC2. Ligated cDNA was amplified by four rounds of PCR with nested alpha and beta constant-region primers and SP2. TCRdb re-derived calls from the UMI-ligation and nested PCR reads in MiXCR, one entry per CDR3 protein. The top ten hold about 0.11% of the sample, which has 150,000 or so distinct CDR3 sequences, roughly 22% seen once. Input material: naive CD4+ T cells from blood. The clonotype originates from a human donor in good health. This chain joins TRBV5-1 and TRBJ2-1; 9 bases agree with TRBD2. CDR3 DNA sequence: TGCGCCAGCAGAGTTAGCGGGAGCTCCTACAATGAGCAGTTCTTC. Its translation is CASRVSGSSYNEQFF.